This T cell receptor beta chain was found in a study of T-cell memory formation after mild COVID-19. Overall study findings and caveats: Of the contracting clones, CD4+ ones lay mainly in CM and EM, and CD8+ ones in EMRA. Researchers could not confirm that second-wave clones peaking on day 37 targeted SARS-CoV-2. That cross-reactive memory joined was suggested by some responding clones appearing in pre-infection memory.

This clonotype was seen a handful of times. What it recognizes is unknown. TCRdb reprocessed the 5' RACE reads with MiXCR, giving one entry per CDR3 protein. The sample holds 200,000 or so distinct CDR3 sequences, 15% to 20% seen once. The sequence was collected from an adult woman who had mild COVID-19 (a few samples of this study predate the infection). Cell type and time point are not known. The sequenced sample consisted of PBMCs or a T cell subset sorted from them (not recorded which).

This CDR3 is CASSQAGPLGGYTF. CDR3 DNA: TGTGCCAGCAGCCAAGCAGGACCCCTCGGCGGCTACACCTTC. The J gene is TRBJ1-2, the V gene TRBV3-1, with unresolved D. The CDR3 contains 14 residues. Trimming stripped 1 base from V and 8 bases from J, with 14 bases between. Germline CDR1 reads LGHDT; CDR2 reads YNNKEL (reference sequence).